This T cell receptor beta chain was captured in a study of blood T cells in healthy people across ages. The study's findings and limits: Conclusively comparing naive with antigen-experienced cells was impossible with unsorted PBMCs. Naive CD4+ cell counts and diversity both ran higher in long-lived than in aged donors.

A sample-barcoded 5' primer and a J-beta primer mix were used in a second PCR of about 6 to 11 cycles. TCRdb re-derived calls from the 5' RACE reads in MiXCR, one entry per CDR3 protein. Found here are 1.5 million to 2 million distinct CDR3 sequences, approximately 30% of them singletons; the top ten hold 7.7%. The CDR3 totals 16 residues. Germline V gene lookup returns CDR1 KGHSH and CDR2 LQKENI. A word on this clonotype: The antigen is not known. Germline and junction disagree at one end, which may indicate a read error.

The clonotype originates from a woman aged 25 to 45 in good health. V and J are TRBV18 and TRBJ2-7, with D perhaps being TRBD1 or TRBD2 (5 bases each). The specimen was blood. The CDR3 is CASSPRPGPPSCEQYF. CDR3 bases: TGTGCCAGCTCACCGCGCCCGGGACCGCCCTCCTGCGAGCAGTACTTC. The whole variable domain, remainder taken from reference TRBV18 and TRBJ2-7, is NAGVMQNPRHLVRRRGQEARLRCSPMKGHSHVYWYRQLPEEGLKFMVYLQKENIIDESGMPKERFSAEFPKEGPSILRIQQVVRGDSAAYFCASSPRPGPPSCEQYFGPGTRLTVT.